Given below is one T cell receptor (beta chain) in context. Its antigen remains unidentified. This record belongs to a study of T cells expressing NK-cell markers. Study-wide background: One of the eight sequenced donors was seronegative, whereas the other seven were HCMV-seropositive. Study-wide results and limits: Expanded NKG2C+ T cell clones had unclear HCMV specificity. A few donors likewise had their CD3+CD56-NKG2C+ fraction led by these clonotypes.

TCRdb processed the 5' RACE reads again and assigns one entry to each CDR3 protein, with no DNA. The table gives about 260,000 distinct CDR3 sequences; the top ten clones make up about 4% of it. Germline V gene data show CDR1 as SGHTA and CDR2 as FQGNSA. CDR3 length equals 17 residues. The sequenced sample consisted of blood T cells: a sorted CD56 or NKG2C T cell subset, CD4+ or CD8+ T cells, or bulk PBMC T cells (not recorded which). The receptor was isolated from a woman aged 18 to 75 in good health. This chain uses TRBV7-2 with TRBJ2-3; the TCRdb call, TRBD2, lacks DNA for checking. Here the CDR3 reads CASSGRLAGGLTDTQYF.